This T cell receptor beta chain is from a study of breast tumors, draining lymph nodes, adjacent tissues. Broader study findings: Tumors had less TCR diversity than lymph nodes, more than nontumor tissue. The lymph node origin of tumor T cells was framed as consistent with a hypothesis, not demonstrated. The data were judged consistent with most tumor T cells coming from lymph node and expanding in tumor. Luminal-like breast cancer showed significantly greater tumor-nontumor repertoire similarity than basal-like breast cancer did.

TCRdb reprocessed the multiplex PCR reads via MiXCR and lists one record per CDR3 protein. In the table there are roughly 70,000 distinct CDR3 sequences, about 40% of which are singletons. This clonotype has ten or more counts. The antigen remains undetermined. This CDR3 is 14 amino acids long. V was shortened by 6 bases and J by 4 bases, with 15 bases between the two germline ends. Specimen: breast tumor tissue. The chain combines TRBV12-3 or TRBV12-4 with TRBJ1-2; D not certain. This clonotype originated in a female donor with breast cancer. Some clones in this sample may be carry-over from other donors' samples. The CDR3 DNA follows: TGTGCCAGCAGCCTAACTCAGTGGCTCTATGGCTACACCTTC. This encodes CASSLTQWLYGYTF.